The 13 T cell receptor beta chains given below trace back to one sample, sequenced in a study of CD8 T cells in Susac syndrome. Reverse transcription of about 0.5 to 1 ug RNA was carried out with random hexamers. TCRdb passed the immunoSEQ multiplex PCR reads through MiXCR, listing each CDR3 protein once. The data contain 350,000 to 550,000 distinct CDR3 sequences, approximately 85% of them singletons. Input material: CD8+ T cells from PBMCs. These receptors were collected from a human donor with multiple sclerosis.

The chain links TRBV27 to TRBJ1-1; possible D gene TRBD1, 5 bases. Deletions cut 3 bases from V and 6 bases from J, with 11 bases between. The CDR3 spans 13 residues. The V gene's germline CDR1 is MNHEY and CDR2 SMNVEV (reference sequence). In nucleotides, the CDR3 is TGTGCCAGCAGTTTGGTTAGGGGCCCTGAAGCTTTCTTT. It specifies CASSLVRGPEAFF.

The chain uses TRBV30 and TRBJ1-5, with D maybe TRBD1 (5 bases). CDR1 is GTSNPN, CDR2 SVGIG, per germline (reference sequence). The CDR3 is 14 residues long. V lost 1 base to trimming and J lost 2 bases, with 9 bases between them. The CDR3 region has the DNA TGTGCCTGGAGTGGGGGGATTGGCAATCAGCCCCAGCATTTT. Protein sequence: CAWSGGIGNQPQHF.

This clonotype has a handful of counts. The chain recombines TRBV27 with TRBJ2-1, with unresolved D. Germline CDR1 and CDR2: MNHEY and SMNVEV (reference sequence). The V gene lost 8 bases and the J gene lost 7 bases, with 6 bases spanning the gap. CDR3 length: 10 amino acids. Here the CDR3 reads CASGNNEQFF. The CDR3 coding sequence is TGTGCCAGCGGAAATAATGAGCAGTTCTTC.

The gene calls are TRBV6-1 and TRBJ2-3, with no clear D. V lost 4 bases to trimming and J lost 2 bases, with 10 bases between them. From germline, CDR1 is MNHNS and CDR2 SASEGT. The CDR3 is 14 residues long. In nucleotides, the CDR3 is TGTGCCAGCAGTGTTGCGGCATTCACAGATACGCAGTATTTT. Amino acid sequence: CASSVAAFTDTQYF.

This clonotype was seen only once. The chain links TRBV4-1 to TRBJ2-3; TRBD2 agrees at 9 bases. The V and J ends lost 4 bases and 4 bases, in that order; junction bases with no gene match: 12. CDR3 length: 17 amino acids. Germline V gene sequence: CDR1 MGHRA, CDR2 YSYEKL. The CDR3 loop reads CASSPQGGRGGPDTQYF. The DNA for the CDR3 is TGCGCCAGCAGCCCCCAGGGTGGGCGGGGGGGCCCAGATACGCAGTATTTT.

The sample holds a few counts of this clonotype. The chain recombines TRBV12-3 or TRBV12-4 with TRBJ1-6; D is ambiguous. V was clipped by 6 bases and J by 9 bases, with 18 bases between them. This CDR3 comprises 15 residues. CDR3 bases: TGTGCCAGCAGCTGGACCCTCCTGGCGGGTTCACCCCTCCACTTT. It encodes CASSWTLLAGSPLHF.

The chain recombines TRBV5-6 with TRBJ1-5; the match to TRBD1 covers 8 bases. Germline values: CDR1 SGHDT, CDR2 YYEEEE. J gave up 5 bases and V 1 base, and 5 bases lay outside the gene matches. The CDR3 sequence is 15 residues long. CDR3 amino acids: CASSLSGGADQPQHF. DNA for the CDR3: TGTGCCAGCAGCTTGTCAGGGGGCGCGGATCAGCCCCAGCATTTT.

The V gene is TRBV27, the J gene TRBJ2-1, with TRBD2 identical over 10 bases. The CDR3 totals 14 residues. From germline, CDR1 is MNHEY and CDR2 SMNVEV (reference sequence). V shed 7 bases, J shed 6 bases, and the junction held 6 bases outside the gene matches. CDR3 sequence (DNA): TGTGCCAGCACAATAGCGGGAGGTATCAATGAGCAGTTCTTC. It specifies CASTIAGGINEQFF.

CDR3 sequence reads: CASGLAGGFSSYEQYF. CDR3 DNA sequence: TGTGCCAGTGGGCTAGCGGGAGGATTTAGTTCCTACGAGCAGTACTTC. The genes are TRBV28 and TRBJ2-7; 11 bases match TRBD2. With 9 bases clipped from V and 1 base from J, the junction kept 11 bases outside the gene matches. The germline CDR1 and CDR2 sequences are MDHEN and SYDVKM. The CDR3 loop spans 16 amino acids. The full variable domain, with the rest looked up from reference TRBV28 and TRBJ2-7, is DVKVTQSSRYLVKRTGEKVFLECVQDMDHENMFWYRQDPGLGLRLIYFSYDVKMKEKGDIPEGYSVSREKKERFSLILESASTNQTSMYLCASGLAGGFSSYEQYFGPGTRLTVT.

This clonotype was recorded a few times. This chain joins TRBV27 and TRBJ2-7; D is perhaps TRBD2 (5 bases). Looked up from germline, CDR1 is MNHEY and CDR2 is SMNVEV (reference sequence). Trimming stripped 5 bases from V and 2 bases from J, with 10 bases between. The CDR3 is 13 amino acids. CDR3 loop: CASSAGFPYEQYF. CDR3 in DNA: TGTGCCAGCAGTGCGGGCTTCCCCTACGAGCAGTACTTC.

The chain joins TRBV30 to TRBJ1-5; TRBD1 agrees at 11 bases. Germline loops: CDR1 GTSNPN, CDR2 SVGIG (reference sequence). The CDR3 sequence is 14 residues long. V shed 2 bases and J 5 bases; nucleotides not matched to a gene: 2. The CDR3 coding sequence is TGTGCCTGGAGTAGGACAGGGGGCTATCAGCCCCAGCATTTT. Translation gives CAWSRTGGYQPQHF.

The rearrangement links TRBV29-1 to TRBJ2-2, with 7 bases that match TRBD2. The junction had 6 bases not matched to a gene; V was cut back by 5 bases and J by 0 bases. The CDR3 covers 15 residues. Germline loops: CDR1 SQVTM, CDR2 ANQGSEA. CDR3 nucleotides: TGCAGCGTTATTCTAGCGGACACGAACACCGGGGAGCTGTTTTTT. This sequence encodes CSVILADTNTGELFF.

This clonotype was seen once. This chain joins TRBV27 and TRBJ1-1, with D perhaps matching TRBD1 (6 bases). The ends were cut back, 2 bases at V and 3 bases at J, with 13 bases in the middle. Looked up from germline, CDR1 is MNHEY and CDR2 is SMNVEV (reference sequence). There are 15 residues in the CDR3. The CDR3: CASSLKGVSYTEAFF. CDR3 sequence (DNA): TGTGCCAGCAGTTTAAAGGGGGTGAGTTACACTGAAGCTTTCTTT.